This T cell receptor beta chain emerged from a study of control samples from healthy donors and cancer patients. Looked up from germline, CDR1 is MGHDK and CDR2 is SYGVNS. The CDR3 runs 13 residues. The V and J ends lost 5 bases and 3 bases, in that order; junction bases with no gene match: 3. The assay was immunoSEQ multiplex PCR, and TCRdb's table has in-frame clones only and misses some. The profile shows 60,000 to 75,000 clones, about 92% of them singletons. Sequencing used PBMCs. The chain combines TRBV25-1 with TRBJ1-2; 7 positions agree with TRBD1. The TCR sequence derives from a man in his 60s with colorectal cancer. CDR3 residues: CASSYRGYYGYTF. CDR3 nucleotides: TGTGCCAGCAGTTACAGGGGATACTATGGCTACACCTTC.